This record covers a single T cell receptor (beta chain). An input of about 0.45 to 1 ug of RNA was subjected to reverse transcription using random hexamers. TCRdb passed the immunoSEQ multiplex PCR reads through MiXCR, listing each CDR3 protein once. The table records over 150,000 distinct CDR3 sequences, roughly 95% of them present only once. This specimen belongs to a study of CD8 T cells in Susac syndrome. TCR beta sequencing covered blood CD8+ and CD4+ T cells. Negative isolation yielded CD8+ and CD4+ T cells; FACS enriched TEMRA cells. CDR1 is SQVTM, CDR2 ANQGSEA, per germline. Deletions cut 4 bases from V and 3 bases from J, with 9 bases between. CDR3 length: 12 amino acids.

This sequence was found in a human donor with multiple sclerosis. Source material: CD4+ T cells from PBMCs. V gene TRBV29-1 combines with J gene TRBJ1-1; D not certain. The CDR3 DNA reads TGCAGCGTTGGGTTCGGGGACACTGAAGCTTTCTTT. Translated, it gives CSVGFGDTEAFF. Full variable domain (outside the CDR3, taken from reference TRBV29-1 and TRBJ1-1): SAVISQKPSRDICQRGTSLTIQCQVDSQVTMMFWYRQQPGQSLTLIATANQGSEATYESGFVIDKFPISRPNLTFSTLTVSNMSPEDSSIYLCSVGFGDTEAFFGQGTRLTVV.